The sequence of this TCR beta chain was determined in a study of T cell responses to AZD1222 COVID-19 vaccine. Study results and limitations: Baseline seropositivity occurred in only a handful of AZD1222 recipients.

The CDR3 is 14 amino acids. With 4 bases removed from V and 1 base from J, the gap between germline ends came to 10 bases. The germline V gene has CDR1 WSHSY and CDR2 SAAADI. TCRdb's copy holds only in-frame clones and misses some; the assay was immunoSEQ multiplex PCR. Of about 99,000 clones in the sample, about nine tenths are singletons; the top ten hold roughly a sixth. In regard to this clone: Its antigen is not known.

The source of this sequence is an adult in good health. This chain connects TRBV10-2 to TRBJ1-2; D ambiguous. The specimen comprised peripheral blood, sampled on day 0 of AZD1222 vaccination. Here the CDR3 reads CASSGGVRNYGYTF. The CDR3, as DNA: TGCGCCAGCAGTGGGGGTGTTCGTAACTATGGCTACACCTTC.